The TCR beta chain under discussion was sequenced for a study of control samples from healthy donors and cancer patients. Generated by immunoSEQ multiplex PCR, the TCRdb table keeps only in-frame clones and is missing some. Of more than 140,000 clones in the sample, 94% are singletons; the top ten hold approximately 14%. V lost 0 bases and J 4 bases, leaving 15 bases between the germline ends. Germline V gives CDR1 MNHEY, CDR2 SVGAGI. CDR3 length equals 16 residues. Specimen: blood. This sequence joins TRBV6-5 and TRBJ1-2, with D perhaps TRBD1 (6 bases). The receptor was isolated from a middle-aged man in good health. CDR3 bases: TGTGCCAGCAGTTACTCGAGCCACAGGGAAACCTATGGCTACACCTTC. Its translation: CASSYSSHRETYGYTF.